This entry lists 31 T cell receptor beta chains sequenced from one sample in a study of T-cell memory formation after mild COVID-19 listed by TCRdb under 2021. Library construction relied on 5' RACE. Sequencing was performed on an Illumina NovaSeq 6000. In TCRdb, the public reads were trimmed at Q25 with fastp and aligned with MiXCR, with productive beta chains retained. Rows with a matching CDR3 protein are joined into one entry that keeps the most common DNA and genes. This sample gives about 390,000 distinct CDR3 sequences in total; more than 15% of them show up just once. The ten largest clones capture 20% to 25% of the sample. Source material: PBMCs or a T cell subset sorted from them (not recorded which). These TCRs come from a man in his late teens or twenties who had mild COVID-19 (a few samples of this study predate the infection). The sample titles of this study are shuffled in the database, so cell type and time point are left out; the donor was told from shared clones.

In DNA, the CDR3 is TGTGCCAGCACCGCATCCCGGGGCTATGGCTACACCTTC. It codes for CASTASRGYGYTF. This chain joins TRBV7-2 and TRBJ1-2; D gene unclear. Trimming shortened V by 7 bases and J by 4 bases, and 13 bases separated the two germline ends. The CDR3 sequence is 13 residues long. Germline CDR1 reads SGHTA; CDR2 reads FQGNSA.

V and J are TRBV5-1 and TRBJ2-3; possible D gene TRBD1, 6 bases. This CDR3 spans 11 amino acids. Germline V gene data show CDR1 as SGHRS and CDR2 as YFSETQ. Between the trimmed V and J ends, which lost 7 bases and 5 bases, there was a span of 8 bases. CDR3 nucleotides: TGCGCCAGCGGCAGGGGAGATACGCAGTATTTT. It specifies CASGRGDTQYF.

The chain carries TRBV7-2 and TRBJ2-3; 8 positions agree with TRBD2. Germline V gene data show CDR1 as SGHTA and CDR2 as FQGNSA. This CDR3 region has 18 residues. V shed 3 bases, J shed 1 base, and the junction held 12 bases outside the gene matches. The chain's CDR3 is CASSFGRERGPGTDTQYF. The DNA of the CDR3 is TGTGCCAGCAGCTTCGGTCGAGAGCGGGGGCCGGGCACAGATACGCAGTATTTT.

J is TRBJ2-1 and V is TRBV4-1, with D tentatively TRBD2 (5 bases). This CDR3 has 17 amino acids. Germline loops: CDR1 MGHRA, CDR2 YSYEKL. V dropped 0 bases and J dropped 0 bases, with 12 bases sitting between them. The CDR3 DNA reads TGCGCCAGCAGCCAAGAGGAGGCAACAAGCTCCTACAATGAGCAGTTCTTC. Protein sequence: CASSQEEATSSYNEQFF.

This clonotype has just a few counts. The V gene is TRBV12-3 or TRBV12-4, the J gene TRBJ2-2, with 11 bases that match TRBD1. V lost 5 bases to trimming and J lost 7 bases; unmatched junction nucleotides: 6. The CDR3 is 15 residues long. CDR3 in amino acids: CASSPDRGRDGELFF. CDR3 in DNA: TGTGCCAGCAGTCCGGACAGGGGGCGAGACGGGGAGCTGTTTTTT.

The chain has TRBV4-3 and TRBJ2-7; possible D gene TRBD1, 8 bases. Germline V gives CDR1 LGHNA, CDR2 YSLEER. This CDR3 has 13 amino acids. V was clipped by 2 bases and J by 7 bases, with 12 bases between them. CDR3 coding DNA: TGCGCCAGCAGCCAAAACAGGGGGGGAGAGCAGTACTTC. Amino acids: CASSQNRGGEQYF.

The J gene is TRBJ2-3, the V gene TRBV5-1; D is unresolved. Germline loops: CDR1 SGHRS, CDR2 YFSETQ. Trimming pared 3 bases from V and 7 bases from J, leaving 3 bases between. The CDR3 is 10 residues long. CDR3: CASSYYTQYF. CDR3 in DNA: TGCGCCAGCAGCTATTATACGCAGTATTTT.

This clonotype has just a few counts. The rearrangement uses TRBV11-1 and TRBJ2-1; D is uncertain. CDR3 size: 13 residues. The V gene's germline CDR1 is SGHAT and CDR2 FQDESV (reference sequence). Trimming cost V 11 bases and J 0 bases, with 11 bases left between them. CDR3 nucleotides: TGTGCCCCCAGGCGGAGCTCCTACAATGAGCAGTTCTTC. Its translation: CAPRRSSYNEQFF.

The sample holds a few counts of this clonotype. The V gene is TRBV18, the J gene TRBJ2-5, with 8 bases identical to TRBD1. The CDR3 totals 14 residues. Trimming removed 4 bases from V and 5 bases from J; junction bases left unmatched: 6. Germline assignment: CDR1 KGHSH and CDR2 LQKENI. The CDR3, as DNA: TGTGCCAGCTCACTTCCAGGGGGCGTGGAGACCCAGTACTTC. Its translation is CASSLPGGVETQYF.

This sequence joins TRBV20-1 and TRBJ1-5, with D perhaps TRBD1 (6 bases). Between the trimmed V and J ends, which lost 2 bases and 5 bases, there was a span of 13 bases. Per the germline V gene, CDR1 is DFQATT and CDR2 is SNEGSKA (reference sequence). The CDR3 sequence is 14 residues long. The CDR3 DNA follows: TGCAGTGCTAGAAACCGGGACACCCATCAGCCCCAGCATTTT. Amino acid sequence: CSARNRDTHQPQHF.

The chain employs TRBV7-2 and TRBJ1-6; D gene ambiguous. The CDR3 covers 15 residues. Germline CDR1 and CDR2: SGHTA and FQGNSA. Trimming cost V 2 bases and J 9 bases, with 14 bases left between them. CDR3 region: CASSLYGDVGSPLHF. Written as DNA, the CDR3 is TGTGCCAGCAGCTTATACGGGGATGTGGGTTCACCCCTCCACTTT.

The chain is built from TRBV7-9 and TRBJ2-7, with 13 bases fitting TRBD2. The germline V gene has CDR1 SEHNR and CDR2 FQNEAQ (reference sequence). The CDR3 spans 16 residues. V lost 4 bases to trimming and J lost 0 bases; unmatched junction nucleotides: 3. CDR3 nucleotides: TGTGCCAGCAGCTCAGGGACTAGCGGGGTCTCCTACGAGCAGTACTTC. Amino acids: CASSSGTSGVSYEQYF.

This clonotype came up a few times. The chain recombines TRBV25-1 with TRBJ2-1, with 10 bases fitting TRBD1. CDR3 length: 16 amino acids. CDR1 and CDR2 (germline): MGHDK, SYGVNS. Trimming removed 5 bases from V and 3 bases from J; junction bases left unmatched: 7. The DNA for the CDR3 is TGTGCCAGCAGTACCCCGGACAGGGGGTTCTACAATGAGCAGTTCTTC. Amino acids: CASSTPDRGFYNEQFF.

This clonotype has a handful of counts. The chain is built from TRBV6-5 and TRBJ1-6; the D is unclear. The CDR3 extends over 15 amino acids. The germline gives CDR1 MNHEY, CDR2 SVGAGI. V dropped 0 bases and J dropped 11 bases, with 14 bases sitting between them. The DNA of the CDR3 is TGTGCCAGCAGTTACTCGAGAGGAGGAGAGACACCCCTCCACTTT. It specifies CASSYSRGGETPLHF.

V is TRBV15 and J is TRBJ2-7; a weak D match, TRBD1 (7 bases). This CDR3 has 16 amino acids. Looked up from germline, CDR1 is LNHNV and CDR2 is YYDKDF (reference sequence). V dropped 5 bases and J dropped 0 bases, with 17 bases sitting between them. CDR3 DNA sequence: TGTGCCACCAGCGGGGGAGGACAGGCCCACTCCTACGAGCAGTACTTC. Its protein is CATSGGGQAHSYEQYF.

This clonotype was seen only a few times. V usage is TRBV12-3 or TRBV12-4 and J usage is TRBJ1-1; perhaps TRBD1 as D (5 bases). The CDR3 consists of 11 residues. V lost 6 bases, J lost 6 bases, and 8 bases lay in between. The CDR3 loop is CASSSGPEAFF. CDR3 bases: TGTGCCAGCAGCTCAGGGCCTGAAGCTTTCTTT.

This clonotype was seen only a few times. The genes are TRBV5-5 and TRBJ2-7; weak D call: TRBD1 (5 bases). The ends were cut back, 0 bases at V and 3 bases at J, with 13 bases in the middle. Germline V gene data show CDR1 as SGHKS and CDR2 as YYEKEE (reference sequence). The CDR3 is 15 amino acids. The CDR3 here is CASSLGGWNFYEQYV. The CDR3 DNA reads TGTGCCAGCAGCTTGGGGGGCTGGAATTTCTACGAGCAGTACGTC.

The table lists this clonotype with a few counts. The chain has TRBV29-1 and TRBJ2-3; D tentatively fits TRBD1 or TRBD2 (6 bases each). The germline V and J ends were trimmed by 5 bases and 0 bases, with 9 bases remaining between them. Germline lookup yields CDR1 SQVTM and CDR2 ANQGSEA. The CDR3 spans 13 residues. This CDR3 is CSVRGGSTDTQYF. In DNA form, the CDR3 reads TGCAGCGTTAGAGGGGGGAGCACAGATACGCAGTATTTT.

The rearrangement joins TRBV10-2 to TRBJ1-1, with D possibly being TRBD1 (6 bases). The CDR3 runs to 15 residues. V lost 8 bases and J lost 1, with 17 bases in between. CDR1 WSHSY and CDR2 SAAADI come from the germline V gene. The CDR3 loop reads CASGRTQGENTEAFF. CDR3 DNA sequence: TGCGCCAGCGGACGAACACAGGGAGAGAACACTGAAGCTTTCTTT.

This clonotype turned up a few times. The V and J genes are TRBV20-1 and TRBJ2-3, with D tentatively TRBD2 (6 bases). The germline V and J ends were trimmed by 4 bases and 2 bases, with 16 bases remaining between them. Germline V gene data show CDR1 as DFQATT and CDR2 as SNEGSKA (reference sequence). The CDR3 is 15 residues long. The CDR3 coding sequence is TGCAGTGCTATCTCCATCCGGGGGTCCACAGATACGCAGTATTTT. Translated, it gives CSAISIRGSTDTQYF.

CDR3 in DNA: TGCAGTGCGAGAAGGACAGCCGAAGAGACCCAGTACTTC. It yields the protein CSARRTAEETQYF. The gene calls are TRBV20-1 and TRBJ2-5; D possibly corresponds to TRBD1 (6 bases). Looked up from germline, CDR1 is DFQATT and CDR2 is SNEGSKA (reference sequence). This CDR3 has 13 amino acids. The ends were cut back, 6 bases at V and 3 bases at J, with 14 bases in the middle.

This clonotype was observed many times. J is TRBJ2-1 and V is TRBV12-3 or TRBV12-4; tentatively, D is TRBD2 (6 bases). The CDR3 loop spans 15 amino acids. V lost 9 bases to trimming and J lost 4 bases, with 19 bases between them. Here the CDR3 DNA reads TGTGCCAGTAGGATGGGGAGGCGAACTTACAATGAGCAGTTCTTC. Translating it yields CASRMGRRTYNEQFF.

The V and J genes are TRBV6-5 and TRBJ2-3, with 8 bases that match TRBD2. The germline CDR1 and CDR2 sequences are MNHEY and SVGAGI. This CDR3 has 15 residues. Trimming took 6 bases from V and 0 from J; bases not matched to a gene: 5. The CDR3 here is CASRRGAPSTDTQYF. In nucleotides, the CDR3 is TGTGCCAGCAGGCGGGGGGCCCCAAGCACAGATACGCAGTATTTT.

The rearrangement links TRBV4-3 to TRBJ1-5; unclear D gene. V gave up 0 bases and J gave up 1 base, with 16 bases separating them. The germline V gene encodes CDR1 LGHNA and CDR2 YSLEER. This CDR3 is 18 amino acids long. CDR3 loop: CASSQDYFQRQSNQPQHF. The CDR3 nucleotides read TGCGCCAGCAGCCAAGATTATTTCCAGCGACAAAGCAATCAGCCCCAGCATTTT.

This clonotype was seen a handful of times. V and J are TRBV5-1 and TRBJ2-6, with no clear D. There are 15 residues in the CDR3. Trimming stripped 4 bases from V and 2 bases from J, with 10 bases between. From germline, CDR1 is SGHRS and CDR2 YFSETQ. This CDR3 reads CASSELGAGANVLTF. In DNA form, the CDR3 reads TGCGCCAGCAGCGAATTAGGCGCTGGGGCCAACGTCCTGACTTTC.

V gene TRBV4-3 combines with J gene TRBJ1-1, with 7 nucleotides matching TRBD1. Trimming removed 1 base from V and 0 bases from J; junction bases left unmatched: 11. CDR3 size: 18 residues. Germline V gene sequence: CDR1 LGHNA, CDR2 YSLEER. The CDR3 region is CASSQGGRDSRMNTEAFF. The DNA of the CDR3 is TGCGCCAGCAGCCAAGGGGGGAGGGACAGCCGCATGAACACTGAAGCTTTCTTT.

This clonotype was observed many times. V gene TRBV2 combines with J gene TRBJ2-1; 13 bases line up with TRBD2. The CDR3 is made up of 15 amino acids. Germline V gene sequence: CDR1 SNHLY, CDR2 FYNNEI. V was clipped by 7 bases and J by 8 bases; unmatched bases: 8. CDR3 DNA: TGTGCCAGCAACCCACGACTAGCGGGGGGCGATGAGCAGTTCTTC. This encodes CASNPRLAGGDEQFF. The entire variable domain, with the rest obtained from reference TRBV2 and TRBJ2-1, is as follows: EPEVTQTPSHQVTQMGQEVILRCVPISNHLYFYWYRQILGQKVEFLVSFYNNEISEKSEIFDDQFSVERPDGSNFTLKIRSTKLEDSAMYFCASNPRLAGGDEQFFGPGTRLTVL.

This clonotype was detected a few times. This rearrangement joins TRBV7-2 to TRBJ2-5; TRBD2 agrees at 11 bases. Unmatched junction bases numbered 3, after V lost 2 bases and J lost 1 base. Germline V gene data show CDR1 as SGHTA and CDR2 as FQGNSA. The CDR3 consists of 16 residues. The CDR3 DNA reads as TGTGCCAGCAGCTTATTTCTAGCGGGGGGCCAAGAGACCCAGTACTTC. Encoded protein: CASSLFLAGGQETQYF. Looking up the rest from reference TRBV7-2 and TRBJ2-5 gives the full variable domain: GAGVSQSPSNKVTEKGKDVELRCDPISGHTALYWYRQSLGQGLEFLIYFQGNSAPDKSGLPSDRFSAERTGGSVSTLTIQRTQQEDSAVYLCASSLFLAGGQETQYFGPGTRLLVL.

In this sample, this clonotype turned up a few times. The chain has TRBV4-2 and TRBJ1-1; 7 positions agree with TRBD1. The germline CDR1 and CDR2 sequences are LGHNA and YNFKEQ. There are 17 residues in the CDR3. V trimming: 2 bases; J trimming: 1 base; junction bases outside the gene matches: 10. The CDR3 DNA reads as TGTGCCAGCAGCCAATCCGAAGGGGACAGCTCGAACACTGAAGCTTTCTTT. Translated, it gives CASSQSEGDSSNTEAFF.

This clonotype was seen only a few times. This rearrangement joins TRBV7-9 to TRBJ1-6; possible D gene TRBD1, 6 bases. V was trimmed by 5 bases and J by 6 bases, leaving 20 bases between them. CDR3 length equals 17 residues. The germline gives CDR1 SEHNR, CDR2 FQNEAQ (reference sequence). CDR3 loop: CASSPAVGGPSNSPLHF. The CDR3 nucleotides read TGTGCCAGCAGCCCCGCTGTCGGGGGCCCCTCTAATTCACCCCTCCACTTT.

In nucleotides, the CDR3 is TGTGCCACCAGTGAAGGTGCAGGGAAAGAGACCCAGTACTTC. Its translation is CATSEGAGKETQYF. This chain joins TRBV24-1 and TRBJ2-5, with D possibly being TRBD1 (5 bases). This CDR3 comprises 14 residues. Germline V gene lookup returns CDR1 KGHDR and CDR2 SFDVKD. Trimming took 4 bases from V and 3 from J, leaving 11 bases between them.